What follows is one T cell receptor (beta chain) and its context. Its antigen is not known. One junction end does not reproduce the germline sequence, and a read error may be involved. The sample is drawn from a study of T cell repertoires in cytomegalovirus infection. As for the study in general: It was the public TCR beta signatures that indicated both CMV infection and matching HLA type. Findings and caveats of the study: HLA-C-restricted CMV clonotypes gave the most frequent clonotype in two of eight donors. Individuals carrying CMV plus the relevant HLA were identified by cumulative frequency of public TCR beta families.

CDR1 is KGHSH and CDR2 is LQKENI in the germline V gene. CDR3 length equals 14 residues. MiXCR, run by TCRdb on the reads, gives a single entry per CDR3 protein. This table holds 450,000 to 550,000 distinct CDR3 sequences, about 15% found once. The genes are TRBV18 and TRBJ1-2, with 7 nucleotides matching TRBD1. The receptor was derived from a human donor in good health (CMV status not recorded). Some clones in this sample may be carry-over from other donors' samples. Sequenced: CD8+ T cells from PBMCs. The CDR3 DNA follows: TGTGCCAGCTCACCAAGACAGGGAAACTATAGCTACACCTTC. This encodes CASSPRQGNYSYTF.